The table lists the clone carrying this TCR beta chain with a count of one. The antigen is unknown. A junction end diverges from the germline sequence, so it may reflect a read error. Unique molecular identifiers were present on the cDNA, which also gained a universal primer site by template switching. TCRdb fed the 5' RACE reads into MiXCR, producing one record per CDR3 protein. The data show roughly 1,500,000 distinct CDR3 sequences, under 35% seen once. This sample is drawn from a study of identical twins. Broader study findings: Some out-of-frame alpha sequences were shared by twins, and these showed excess low generation probability.

CDR3 length: 17 residues. Per the germline V gene, CDR1 is LGHNT and CDR2 is FRNRAP. The sequenced material came from cord blood. This receptor was identified in a newborn girl in good health. The V and J genes are TRBV12-5 and TRBJ2-1, with 8 bases matching TRBD2. TRBJ2-7 matches the DNA end more closely, so the J call is doubtful. The CDR3: CVSGLVLAESSYNEQYF. The CDR3 nucleotides are TGTGTTAGTGGTTTGGTACTAGCGGAGAGCTCCTACAATGAGCAGTACTTC.